These T cell receptor beta chains were read from a single sample in a study of shared clonotypes between healthy human individuals. Profiled with immunoSEQ multiplex PCR; TCRdb holds only in-frame clones, not every one. Here the sample spans almost 700,000 clones, about 90% being singletons. Sequences were obtained from naive CD8+ T cells sorted from blood. These receptors were collected from a man aged 25 to 45 in good health. Each CDR3 is given with its conserved first and last residue. Each record gives: V gene, J gene, clone size, D gene, CDR3 protein, CDR3 DNA. A D gene is named only where the DNA matches it firmly. Rows may omit the clone size; those that give it use once, few, many or a size class.

TRBV11-3,TRBJ2-1,once,-,CASSRRGANEQFF,TGTGCCAGCAGCCGACGGGGAGCCAATGAGCAGTTCTTC
TRBV4-1,TRBJ2-7,-,TRBD2,CASSQDSGSRYEQYF,TGCGCCAGCAGCCAGGATAGCGGGAGTCGTTACGAGCAGTACTTC
TRBV5-6,TRBJ2-6,-,-,CASSLAGLPSGANVLTF,TGTGCCAGCAGCTTGGCGGGACTTCCCTCTGGGGCCAACGTCCTGACTTTC
TRBV7-8,TRBJ2-3,-,-,CASRDGHTDTQYF,TGTGCCAGCAGAGACGGACACACAGATACGCAGTATTTT
TRBV18,TRBJ2-5,-,TRBD2,CASSPPGELAGVETQYF,TGTGCCAGCTCACCCCCCGGAGAGCTAGCGGGAGTAGAGACCCAGTACTTC
TRBV2,TRBJ2-3,-,-,CASSPILTDTQYF,TGTGCCAGCAGTCCTATCCTCACAGATACGCAGTATTTT
TRBV27,TRBJ1-5,-,-,CASSLSPGYQPQHF,TGTGCCAGCAGTTTATCCCCGGGCTACCAGCCCCAGCATTTT
TRBV14,TRBJ2-1,-,-,CASSQVGTRQFF,TGTGCCAGCAGCCAAGTTGGGACCAGGCAGTTCTTC
TRBV7-9,TRBJ2-3,-,TRBD2,CASSPREAPDTQYF,TGTGCCAGCAGCCCGCGGGAGGCCCCAGATACGCAGTATTTT
TRBV9,TRBJ2-1,-,TRBD2,CASSPPSGSGEQFF,TGTGCCAGCAGCCCGCCTAGCGGGAGTGGTGAGCAGTTCTTC
TRBV7-9,TRBJ2-7,-,TRBD1,CASSLEGQSSYEQYF,TGTGCCAGCAGCTTAGAGGGACAGAGCTCCTACGAGCAGTACTTC
TRBV28,TRBJ2-5,-,-,CASSLPWETQYF,TGTGCCAGCAGTTTGCCTTGGGAGACCCAGTACTTC
TRBV2,TRBJ2-7,-,TRBD2,CAFHQSGNFYEQYF,TGTGCCTTCCATCAAAGCGGGAACTTCTACGAGCAGTACTTC
TRBV7-9,TRBJ2-2,-,TRBD2,CASSLAAAGVNTGELFF,TGTGCCAGCAGCCTAGCGGCCGCGGGGGTGAACACCGGGGAGCTGTTTTTT
TRBV5-6,TRBJ1-3,-,-,CASMPLYIRPGNTIYF,TGTGCCAGCATGCCCCTTTACATTAGACCTGGAAACACCATATATTTT
TRBV13,TRBJ2-7,-,TRBD1,CASSLIYPETGAYEQYF,TGTGCCAGCAGCTTAATTTACCCGGAGACAGGGGCGTACGAGCAGTACTTC
TRBV27,TRBJ2-7,-,TRBD1,CASSFWTGGPAIEQYF,TGTGCCAGCAGTTTCTGGACAGGGGGCCCGGCTATCGAGCAGTACTTC
TRBV7-2,TRBJ2-7,-,-,CASSLGLGNYEQYF,TGTGCCAGCAGCTTAGGATTAGGCAATTACGAGCAGTACTTC
TRBV6-5,TRBJ1-5,-,-,CASSQRGSRTQPQHF,TGTGCCAGCAGCCAGAGGGGGAGTCGAACTCAGCCCCAGCATTTT